The 20 T cell receptor beta chains reported below all come from one sample, sequenced in a study of T cells in localized non-small cell lung cancer. Assay: immunoSEQ multiplex PCR; the TCRdb copy retains only in-frame clones and omits some. The profile shows some 25,000 clones, about 92% of them singletons. The input for sequencing was peripheral blood, taken before any cancer treatment. Source of these receptors: a man aged 40 to 75 with stage III squamous cell lung carcinoma.

This chain uses TRBV10-3 with TRBJ1-5; TRBD1 is a possible D gene (5 bases). V lost 11 bases and J 6 bases, leaving 17 bases between the germline ends. In germline, CDR1 is ENHRY, CDR2 SYGVKD. This CDR3 comprises 13 residues. This CDR3 reads CAGTPGLGQPQHF. The CDR3 nucleotides read TGTGCCGGTACACCGGGACTCGGTCAGCCCCAGCATTTT.

V usage is TRBV28 and J usage is TRBJ1-2; no clear D gene. The germline V gene has CDR1 MDHEN and CDR2 SYDVKM. V lost 3 bases and J lost 8, with 16 bases in between. The CDR3 sequence is 14 residues long. The CDR3 DNA is TGTGCCAGCAGTTTCCACGACGGGAGGCTAGGCTACACCTTC. Amino acids: CASSFHDGRLGYTF.

The CDR3 spells CSVSGTGYGYTF. CDR3 DNA sequence: TGCAGCGTGTCCGGGACAGGTTATGGCTACACCTTC. This rearrangement joins TRBV29-1 to TRBJ1-2; 8 bases match TRBD1. The CDR3 is made up of 12 amino acids. Germline trimming cut 6 bases from V and 5 bases from J; bases unmatched to any gene: 5. Germline V lookup: CDR1 SQVTM, CDR2 ANQGSEA.

V gene TRBV28 combines with J gene TRBJ1-5; D gene ambiguous. Germline V gene sequence: CDR1 MDHEN, CDR2 SYDVKM. The V gene lost 3 bases and the J gene lost 6 bases, with 9 bases spanning the gap. CDR3 length equals 13 residues. Here the CDR3 DNA reads TGTGCCAGCAGTTTGAGGGAACGTCAGCCCCAGCATTTT. Protein sequence: CASSLRERQPQHF.

V gene TRBV7-2 combines with J gene TRBJ2-7; D perhaps matches TRBD1 (7 bases). Germline lookup yields CDR1 SGHTA and CDR2 FQGNSA. The CDR3 is made up of 16 amino acids. V shed 5 bases and J shed 3 bases, with 20 bases lying between them. The CDR3 loop is CASSTQGGGLIYEQYF. CDR3 DNA: TGTGCCAGCAGCACCCAGGGGGGCGGGCTCATCTACGAGCAGTACTTC.

The chain combines TRBV4-3 with TRBJ2-6; D perhaps matches TRBD1 (5 bases). In germline, CDR1 is LGHNA, CDR2 YSLEER. Deletions cut 3 bases from V and 1 base from J, with 19 bases between. The CDR3 loop spans 19 amino acids. As DNA, the CDR3 is TGCGCCAGCAGCCAGAGGAGTCAGGGTCAGAGTTCTGGGGCCAACGTCCTGACTTTC. This gives the protein CASSQRSQGQSSGANVLTF.

The rearrangement links TRBV7-9 to TRBJ2-3; TRBD2 matches at 8 bases. The CDR3 spans 16 residues. CDR1 is SEHNR, CDR2 FQNEAQ, per germline (reference sequence). J was trimmed by 1 base and V by 4 bases; bases with no gene match: 7. CDR3 sequence (DNA): TGTGCCAGCAGCTCCCGGCGTAGCGGGGGCACAGATACGCAGTATTTT. Translation: CASSSRRSGGTDTQYF.

J is TRBJ2-7 and V is TRBV27; 12 bases map to TRBD2. CDR1 and CDR2 from the germline V gene are MNHEY and SMNVEV (reference sequence). Trimming removed 4 bases from V and 4 bases from J; junction bases left unmatched: 5. This CDR3 has 15 amino acids. The CDR3 region has the DNA TGTGCCAGCAGTTCCACTAGCGGGAGGAGGTACGAGCAGTACTTC. It is translated as CASSSTSGRRYEQYF.

CDR3 sequence: CASSALGGINYGYTF. In DNA, the CDR3 is TGTGCCAGCAGTGCCCTGGGTGGTATTAACTATGGCTACACCTTC. The rearrangement joins TRBV25-1 to TRBJ1-2; no reliable D call. The V end was cut by 4 bases, the J end by 1 base, with 13 bases between. Germline CDR1 reads MGHDK; CDR2 reads SYGVNS. The CDR3 spans 15 residues.

The chain couples TRBV14 to TRBJ2-7; no firm D call. The CDR3 contains 15 residues. V was cut by 1 base and J by 3 bases, with 13 bases left in between. Germline CDR1 and CDR2: SGHDN and FVKESK. For the CDR3, the DNA is TGTGCCAGCAGCCAAGGACTCTCTCCCAACTACGAGCAGTACTTC. Translating it yields CASSQGLSPNYEQYF.

The chain joins TRBV19 to TRBJ1-4; D gene uncertain. This CDR3 contains 13 residues. V dropped 7 bases and J dropped 1 base, with 7 bases sitting between them. Germline CDR1 reads LNHDA; CDR2 reads SQIVND (reference sequence). The CDR3 sequence: CASTGLTNEKLFF. CDR3 bases: TGTGCCAGTACGGGGTTAACTAATGAAAAACTGTTTTTT.

Turning to this clone: The identical CDR3 is also encoded by other nucleotide sequences in the sample. The rearrangement links TRBV9 to TRBJ1-2; D gene uncertain. This CDR3 is built from 14 residues. Germline loops: CDR1 SGDLS, CDR2 YYNGEE. Trimming left V 0 bases short and J 2 bases short, with 8 bases between. The CDR3 coding sequence is TGTGCCAGCAGCGTAGGTACGGGGAACTATGGCTACACCTTC. Its translation: CASSVGTGNYGYTF.

V gene TRBV4-1 combines with J gene TRBJ1-2, with TRBD1 as a possible D gene (6 bases). Per germline, CDR1 MGHRA and CDR2 YSYEKL. The CDR3 is made up of 12 amino acids. Trimming removed 0 bases at V and 14 bases at J, with 13 bases between. This CDR3 is CASSQDRGTPTF. The CDR3 DNA reads as TGCGCCAGCAGCCAAGATCGGGGGACACCGACCTTC.

The chain links TRBV4-1 to TRBJ1-3; no definite D call. This CDR3 comprises 16 residues. Trimming removed 4 bases at V and 1 base at J, with 14 bases between. CDR1 is MGHRA and CDR2 is YSYEKL in the germline V gene. This CDR3 is CASSLDQDGSGNTIYF. In DNA, the CDR3 is TGCGCCAGCAGCCTAGACCAGGACGGTTCTGGAAACACCATATATTTT.

The chain links TRBV7-6 to TRBJ1-5; D unclear. V was shortened by 1 base and J by 7 bases, with 8 bases between the two germline ends. Germline V CDR1 and CDR2: SGHVS, FNYEAQ. This CDR3 comprises 13 residues. The CDR3 spells CASSLGGMQPQHF. The CDR3 DNA reads TGTGCCAGCAGCTTAGGAGGGATGCAGCCCCAGCATTTT.

The V and J genes are TRBV9 and TRBJ1-1; no clear D gene. Trimming left V 0 bases short and J 1 base short, with 7 bases between. This CDR3 is 14 amino acids long. Germline assignment: CDR1 SGDLS and CDR2 YYNGEE. The CDR3 here is CASSVGRRNTEAFF. In DNA, the CDR3 is TGTGCCAGCAGCGTAGGCCGGAGGAACACTGAAGCTTTCTTT.

V usage is TRBV9 and J usage is TRBJ2-7; 12 bases align to TRBD1. Germline CDR1 reads SGDLS; CDR2 reads YYNGEE. The CDR3 covers 15 residues. The trim removed 5 bases at V and 3 bases at J, leaving 6 bases unmatched. Here the CDR3 reads CASSPGQGASYEQYF. DNA of the CDR3: TGTGCCAGCAGTCCGGGACAGGGGGCGAGCTACGAGCAGTACTTC.

The chain carries TRBV19 and TRBJ2-1, with 10 bases that match TRBD1. This CDR3 is built from 19 residues. Germline V gives CDR1 LNHDA, CDR2 SQIVND (reference sequence). The ends lost 8 bases at V and 0 bases at J; junction bases unmatched: 16. The DNA of the CDR3 is TGTGCCAGTGCTCGTACCGGGACAGGGGCCCAAAGCTCCTACAATGAGCAGTTCTTC. Translation: CASARTGTGAQSSYNEQFF.

The chain uses TRBV9 and TRBJ1-2, with TRBD1 matching over 9 bases. Per the germline V gene, CDR1 is SGDLS and CDR2 is YYNGEE. V was clipped by 4 bases and J by 6 bases; unmatched bases: 7. The CDR3 totals 14 residues. The CDR3 region is CASSPTGGVNGYTF. DNA of the CDR3: TGTGCCAGCAGCCCAACAGGGGGCGTCAATGGCTACACCTTC.

This sequence joins TRBV7-2 and TRBJ2-1; 9 nucleotides agree with TRBD1. Trimming took 1 base from V and 4 from J; bases not matched to a gene: 8. This CDR3 is built from 17 residues. The germline CDR1 and CDR2 sequences are SGHTA and FQGNSA. Here the CDR3 reads CASSLGGGTGIYNEQFF. DNA for the CDR3: TGTGCCAGCAGCTTAGGCGGTGGGACAGGGATATACAATGAGCAGTTCTTC.